This T cell receptor (beta chain) was captured by sequencing in a study of T cell responses to AZD1222 COVID-19 vaccine listed by TCRdb under 2021. As for the study more broadly: A total of 240 or so trial participants underwent TCR sequencing, of whom about 200 had received two doses of AZD1222 and around 26 had received two doses of the MenACWY control vaccine. Enrollment into the trials was organized by age into subgroups of 18-55, 56-69 and 70-plus years, and those subgroups contained about 160, 30 and 59 TCR-sequenced participants, respectively. The research as a whole found: Most participants were white British and females outnumbered males, and the authors suggested that clonal diversity may have been underestimated. Reportedly, close to half of the unique spike-specific TCRs recognized epitopes lying outside the regions that are mutated in the B.1.351 and B.1.1.7 variants. The whole spike protein was spanned by vaccine-associated CD4 TCRs, and dominant responses were seen in regions 160-218 and 743-854. Conclusions about previously exposed vaccinees were limited because only 6 or 7 AZD1222 recipients were SARS-CoV-2 seropositive at baseline. No day 14 peak-response samples were available, so repertoires were characterized only after the peak T cell response. After two AZD1222 doses, spike-specific TCR breadth and depth were significantly higher than at day 0 and than in MenACWY recipients. In the small 56-69-year group, the increase in depth fell short of significance, most likely because of low power.

Via the germline V gene, CDR1 is SGHTA and CDR2 FQGTGA. Trimming at the junction amounts to 2 bases on V and 0 bases on J, and the germline ends lie 7 bases apart. The CDR3 spans 14 residues, from the cysteine through the phenylalanine. Kept here is only the CDR3 DNA, which spans 42 bases and is read in frame from base 1. Concerning this clone itself: Its antigen specificity is not known. There are no base qualities to consult, and no much larger clone falls within one base.

What this sample's time point label stands for: baseline before first vaccination. The treatment or condition label for this specimen denotes: meningococcal conjugate vaccine given as trial control. Vaccinee samples came from UK trials COV001 and COV002, including a single-blind randomized controlled phase 2/3 trial of AZD1222 (ChAdOx1 nCoV-19) in healthy adults. Trial participant PBMC samples were collected at day 0 and day 28 after the second dose for TCRbeta chain sequencing. The CDR3 regions of human TCRbeta chains were subjected to immunosequencing. The authors' analysis ran thus. Repertoire TCRs were matched against a reference library of SARS-CoV-2-specific TCRs generated with the MIRA antigen-specificity platform. Breadth meant the fraction of unique TCRs that were SARS-CoV-2-associated, whereas depth meant the fraction of total T cells that were SARS-CoV-2-associated. Using the MIRA data, every spike-specific TCR was mapped to the spike region that the TCR reacted to and assigned to either a CD4 or a CD8 class. Log10-transformed breadth and depth values were compared by one-way ANOVA with Sidak's multiple comparisons tests. Held by TCRdb, this immuneACCESS table contains in-frame sequences only and omits some clones. Under half of the omission traces to an unresolved V gene where checked; the cause of the rest is unknown. That table gives V, J and clone size, and the DNA gave D and trimming. The sample table lists under 150,000 clones, 88% of them with a count of one. Around 19% of the sample lies in the top ten.

This receptor was obtained from an adult in good health. The rearrangement joined TRBV7-3 to TRBJ1-1; the D gene lacks a confident call. The sequencing used peripheral blood, collected on day 0 of MenACWY control vaccination. The CDR3 has the sequence CASSLGPMNTEAFF. The DNA is as follows: TGTGCCAGCAGCTTAGGGCCAATGAACACTGAAGCTTTCTTT.